This T cell receptor (beta chain) originates from a study of a mutant IDH1 vaccine in newly diagnosed glioma. The data were produced by immunoSEQ multiplex PCR, yet TCRdb's version contains in-frame clones alone and is incomplete. The sample includes approximately 67,000 clones, around 82% seen only once; the top ten take about an eighth. Time point defined: week 23, last vaccination. The investigators gave 300 ug of mutant IDH1 20-mer peptide in each vaccine dose, together with topical imiquimod. Germline V lookup: CDR1 SSHAT, CDR2 FNYEAQ (reference sequence). This CDR3 is 17 amino acids long. Notes on this clone: Its matching antigen is unknown. One junction end does not reproduce the germline sequence, and a read error may be involved.

The chain has TRBV7-7 and TRBJ2-1; 13 positions agree with TRBD2. Specimen: PBMCs, collected from a glioma patient whose treatment included an IDH1 peptide vaccine. The clonotype was recovered from a man aged 18-30 years with glioma. In DNA, the CDR3 is TGTGCTAGCAGCCCCCTTACTAGCGGGAGGGCCGGGAATGAGCAGTTCTTC. As protein: CASSPLTSGRAGNEQFF.